This section outlines one T cell receptor beta chain sequence together with its context. Nashville, Tennessee was home to all donors, who were Caucasian adults. The CDR3 contains 18 residues. V gave up 7 bases and J gave up 0 bases, with 24 bases separating them. Germline assignment: CDR1 LNHDA and CDR2 SQIVND (reference sequence). This sample was included in a study of shared clonotypes between healthy human individuals. The authors distributed each subset's genomic DNA evenly over several immunoSEQ plates. The quantity of DNA used in unsorted PBMC replicate PCRs was around 300 ng, corresponding to tens of thousands of T cell genomes. In the original processing: ImmunoSEQ output held junction-only sequences without quality scores, so filtering differed. Data came from immunoSEQ multiplex PCR; TCRdb stores just in-frame clones and leaves some out. D and trimming come from the DNA, and the V and J calls and clone size come from that table. The sample contains over 400,000 clones, 70% to 80% of which appear only once.

The specimen was PBMCs. This TCR derives from a woman aged 40 to 50 in good health. Some clones in this sample may be carry-over from other donors' samples. The rearrangement uses TRBV19 and TRBJ1-1; the D is unclear. CDR3 sequence reads: CASKNPRAGFPMNTEAFF. In DNA, the CDR3 is TGTGCCAGTAAAAACCCCCGCGCGGGGTTCCCAATGAACACTGAAGCTTTCTTT.